This T cell receptor beta chain was sequenced during a study of blood T cell repertoires in COVID-19. As for the study in general: PBMCs, B-cell-depleted T cells, or T cells were the source of the cDNA or gDNA that made up the material.

Original data processing: Reference gene primer amplification gave nucleated cell count estimates. Clones were read by immunoSEQ multiplex PCR, and TCRdb kept only the in-frame ones, dropping some. D and trimming were read from the DNA, whereas the V and J calls and clone size are those reported in that table. Altogether approximately 260,000 clones are present, 89% being singletons, with the ten largest covering less than 5%. The CDR3 is made up of 15 amino acids. With 5 bases clipped from V and 5 bases from J, the junction kept 10 bases outside the gene matches. Germline V gene data show CDR1 as SGHVS and CDR2 as FNYEAQ.

The sample taken for sequencing was peripheral blood. This TCR came from a woman aged 40 to 50 who had recovered from COVID-19. This chain joins TRBV7-6 and TRBJ2-5; 8 nucleotides match TRBD2. The CDR3: CASSPSGGEIETQYF. The CDR3, as DNA: TGTGCCAGCAGCCCCTCGGGGGGGGAAATCGAGACCCAGTACTTC.